This entry describes one TCR beta chain. At one end the junction does not follow the germline gene, possibly because of a read error. The entry originates in a study of blood T cell repertoires in COVID-19. This table comes from immunoSEQ multiplex PCR, and its TCRdb copy is limited to in-frame clones, with some not included. This sample yields 150,000 to 180,000 clones, of which roughly nine tenths are seen a single time; 0.5% to 0.6% belongs to the top ten. The TCR sequence derives from a man in his fifties with acute or convalescent COVID-19. Sequencing used peripheral blood.

The DNA for the CDR3 is TGTGCCAGCCGTTTGCGGGGGGGCTCCTACAATGAGCAGTTCTTC. Translated, it gives CASRLRGGSYNEQFF. V usage is TRBV27 and J usage is TRBJ2-1; 9 positions agree with TRBD2. Looked up from germline, CDR1 is MNHEY and CDR2 is SMNVEV (reference sequence). The CDR3 extends over 15 amino acids.